This TCR beta chain was recovered during a study of neurological immune-mediated disorders (dated by TCRdb to 2018 to 2020). Looking at the study overall: The study compared peripheral blood TCR-beta repertoires of HTLV-I-associated myelopathy (HAM/TSP) patients, multiple sclerosis patients and healthy controls using UMI-based sequencing. Alongside PBMC samples, the set of 106 TCR-beta libraries contained longitudinal samples, technical triplicates, and paired CD4+ and CD8+ T-cell subsets that had been sorted. The cohort comprised 65 to 75 subjects: some 14 HAM/TSP patients, 34 multiple sclerosis patients and 20 or so healthy controls.

Broader findings and caveats from the paper: TCR clonal expansion was highest in HAM/TSP patients and lowest in MS patients, with MS patients falling below even healthy controls. Expanded clones from different subjects shared no identical CDR3 amino acid sequences, which suggests that TCR-beta repertoires were private in all groups.

cDNA synthesis used template-switch 5'RACE with a primer carrying a 10-nucleotide random unique molecular identifier tagging each TCR transcript. Every sequencing run covered 15-18 subjects and yielded more than 160 million TCR-beta sequences. The RNeasy kit was used for extraction of total RNA. The KAPA Real-time Library Amplification kit was used to amplify TCR-beta VDJ regions with primers targeting the TCR constant region and the 5'RACE anchor. A first PCR added sample indexes and Illumina adaptors, after which a second PCR increased the library yield. After Ampure bead purification, the roughly 650 bp TCR product was size-selected on a 2% E-gel SizeSelection system. Before pooling, library quality was assessed on a Bioanalyzer, concentration was determined with Qubit, and library quantification was performed with the Kapa Library Quantification kit. Libraries were sequenced paired-end 2 x 150 bp on an Illumina HiSeq 2500. To increase sequence diversity, roughly 24-32% phiX was spiked into each library pool. Per the authors' processing: Quality-filtered reads were processed with the UMI-based MiGEC pipeline, and over 85% of raw TCR sequences were removed by the MiGEC pipeline during error correction. IMGT germline references were used for aligning VDJ genes, and each clonotype was defined as a unique CDR3 amino acid sequence together with its V-J genes. VDJtools evaluated clonal expansion, Shannon diversity and CDR3 relatedness (CalcPairwiseDistances, ClusterSamples); CLCbio workbench built phylogenetic trees. Using coefficient-of-variation modelling across technical triplicates, the study counted a clone as expanded if it had at least 8 unique UMIs. TCRdb cleaned the public reads at Q25 with fastp, built clones with MiXCR and kept in-frame beta chains. Identical CDR3 proteins give one entry, which carries the most common genes and DNA. TCRdb's processing, not the study's, gives the V and J calls here. The sample yields 50,000 or so distinct CDR3 sequences; about 26% were counted once. Of the sample, more than 20% falls within the top ten clones.

Measured from the cysteine to the phenylalanine, the CDR3 is 17 residues long. Only CDR3 DNA is held: 51 bases, read in frame from base 1. V and J are truncated by 4 bases and 2 bases respectively, leaving an intervening sequence of 17 bases. This clonotype was seen at least ten times. Its antigen is still unknown. No much larger clone is present one base from it, and per-base qualities are unavailable. The healthy controls were volunteers from a blood bank in Maryland, USA. Unsorted PBMC libraries were generated from 2 million PBMCs stored in RNAlater at -80 °C until RNA extraction. PBMCs were separated from peripheral blood using Ficoll-Hypaque density gradient centrifugation and then cryopreserved in liquid nitrogen.

This clonotype was sampled from a woman between 65 and 79 years old in good health. Sequences were obtained from PBMCs. The chain employs TRBV12-3 or TRBV12-4 and TRBJ2-2, with a tentative D gene TRBD2 over 6 matching bases. The sequenced DNA: TGTGCCAGCAGTTCCGCGGGTCGGGGAGGAAACACCGGGGAGCTGTTTTTT. This translates into CASSSAGRGGNTGELFF.